Listed here is a single TCR beta chain. Its target is not known. As every portion of the isolated RNA was reverse transcribed, the sequencing read expressed TCRB transcripts. For naive, central memory and regulatory T cell samples, reads averaged around 3.6 million. The protocol was immunoSEQ multiplex PCR, while the TCRdb copy is restricted to in-frame clones and leaves out a portion. The table shows 500,000 to 700,000 clones, with around 15% occurring only once. This record belongs to a study of beta chain features in type 1 diabetes. Notes on the study in general: Naive, central memory and Treg TCRB repertoires appeared more alike in patients than in healthy donors. TCRB CDR3s were moderately but significantly shorter in Type 1 diabetes patients in all four CD4+ subsets.

In all sorted populations, purity surpassed 98%. Trimming shortened V by 7 bases and J by 11 bases, and 26 bases separated the two germline ends. Germline values: CDR1 SNHLY, CDR2 FYNNEI. The CDR3 has 15 amino acids. Sequencing used naive CD4+ T cells from blood. This TCR came from a man aged 18 to 35 in good health. This chain uses TRBV2 with TRBJ1-1, with D tentatively TRBD1 (5 bases). In DNA, the CDR3 is TGTGCCAGCACCCGGCTCCGGCAGGGAGGGCCCTGGGCTTTCTTT. It is translated as CASTRLRQGGPWAFF.